The entry below gives a single T cell receptor (beta chain) sequence along with its context. The data were obtained in a study of CD8+ T cells in alopecia areata. RNA was extracted and reverse transcribed into cDNA as the sequencing template. Sequencing used immunoSEQ multiplex PCR; TCRdb keeps in-frame clones, though not all of them. Among 100,000 to 120,000 clones, over 55% were seen once, and the ten largest hold 20% to 30%. The sequenced material came from NKG2D-low CD8+ T cells sorted from blood. The clonotype was recovered from a human donor with alopecia areata.

The CDR3 sequence: CASSPFMTSGNTIYF. CDR3 DNA: TGTGCCAGCAGCCCCTTCATGACCTCTGGAAACACCATATATTTT. The V gene is TRBV28, the J gene TRBJ1-3; D call uncertain. The CDR3 has 15 residues. Germline-derived CDR1 and CDR2 are MDHEN and SYDVKM. Trimming pared 6 bases from V and 0 bases from J, leaving 12 bases between.